This T cell receptor (beta chain) was captured by sequencing in a study of patients and donors after allogeneic stem cell transplantation. One entry per CDR3 protein results from TCRdb running MiXCR on the RT-PCR reads. Among approximately 140,000 distinct CDR3 sequences, roughly two fifths were seen once, and the ten largest hold 40% to 55%. At least ten counts were recorded for this clonotype. Trimming pared 5 bases from V and 5 bases from J, leaving 12 bases between. The CDR3 consists of 14 residues. The sequenced sample consisted of blood, either unsorted or a sorted T cell fraction (not recorded which). The chain has TRBV12-3 or TRBV12-4 and TRBJ1-4, with a weak D call TRBD1 (6 bases). This receptor was obtained from a human donor who was either an allogeneic HSCT recipient or a stem cell or donor lymphocyte infusion donor (not recorded which). It is not recorded whose cells these are; they may come from a transplant donor. For the CDR3, the DNA is TGTGCCAGCAGTCCCCGGGGGCTGAATGAAAAACTGTTTTTT. Protein sequence: CASSPRGLNEKLFF.